These T cell receptor beta chains were read from a single sample in a study of OX40 agonist ivuxolimab in advanced cancers. Sequenced by immunoSEQ multiplex PCR; TCRdb stores in-frame clones only, minus some. This table holds tens of thousands of clones, approximately 90% found once. This material consisted of CD4+ or CD8+ T cells sorted from blood, taken in a trial of the OX40 agonist ivuxolimab. These receptor sequences come from an adult with an advanced solid tumor such as melanoma, head and neck, liver or kidney cancer. CDR3s include the opening cysteine and the closing phenylalanine or tryptophan. D genes are given only for firm matches. Expanded clones are given a class, and other clones once, few, many or no size at all.

j_call d_call clone_size v_call cdr3_nt cdr3_aa
TRBJ2-1 NA NA TRBV4-1 TGCGCCAGCAGCCAAGAGTCGGGAAACAATGAGCAGTTCTTC CASSQESGNNEQFF
TRBJ2-2 NA NA TRBV27 TGTGCCAGCAGTTCCGGGGCCAACACCGGGGAGCTGTTTTTT CASSSGANTGELFF
TRBJ2-1 NA once TRBV2 TGTGCCAGCAGTGAGCTGACAGGCTCATTATACAATGAGCAGTTCTTC CASSELTGSLYNEQFF
TRBJ1-5 NA NA TRBV10-3 TGTGCCATCAAAAAGGGGGGAAATAGCAATCAGCCCCAGCATTTT CAIKKGGNSNQPQHF
TRBJ2-3 NA NA TRBV7-2 TGTGCCAGCAGCTTAGGGGGGCTCGGCACAGATACGCAGTATTTT CASSLGGLGTDTQYF
TRBJ2-7 NA few TRBV5-1 TGCGCCAGCAGCTTGGGACAGTTTTCCTACGAGCAGTACTTC CASSLGQFSYEQYF
TRBJ1-1 NA few TRBV2 TGTGCCAGCAGTGAACGGGGGGTTGGTGAAGCTTTCTTT CASSERGVGEAFF
TRBJ2-5 TRBD1 once TRBV18 TGTGCCAGCTCACCAGGGGGACAGGGACAAGAGACCCAGTACTTC CASSPGGQGQETQYF
TRBJ1-4 TRBD1 NA TRBV4-1 TGCGCCAGCAGCCAGCTAGGGCCTATTGACAGGGTTAATGAAAAACTGTTTTTT CASSQLGPIDRVNEKLFF
TRBJ2-3 NA NA TRBV5-1 TGCGCCAGCAGCCCAGCAAGGGGGTGGGGCACAGATACGCAGTATTTT CASSPARGWGTDTQYF
TRBJ1-4 NA NA TRBV5-4 TGTGCCAGCAGCTTGCCAGGGAGAGGTGAAAAACTGTTTTTT CASSLPGRGEKLFF
TRBJ2-7 NA NA TRBV7-9 TGTGCCAGCAGCTGGGTGGGCAGCTCCTACGAGCAGTACTTC CASSWVGSSYEQYF
TRBJ1-1 TRBD1 NA TRBV30 TGTGCCTGGAGTCCGACAGGGTTAAGTGAAGCTTTCTTT CAWSPTGLSEAFF
TRBJ2-1 NA NA TRBV13 TGTGCCAGCAGCTTAGGAAGAAATGAGCAGTTCTTC CASSLGRNEQFF
TRBJ1-4 TRBD1 NA TRBV4-1 TGCGCCAGCAGACCCGGGACAGTTAATGAAAAACTGTTTTTT CASRPGTVNEKLFF
TRBJ2-7 TRBD1 NA TRBV19 TGTGCCAGTAGTATAGGGACCGGGACAGGGTTTTTCGACGAGCAGTACTTC CASSIGTGTGFFDEQYF
TRBJ2-2 TRBD1 once TRBV28 TGTGCCACCACCCGACAGGGAAGGGGCACCGGGGAGCTGTTTTTT CATTRQGRGTGELFF
TRBJ2-5 NA NA TRBV19 TGTGCCAGTAGTATAGGGGGAGAGACCCAGTACTTC CASSIGGETQYF
TRBJ2-7 TRBD1 NA TRBV15 TGTGCCACCAGCAGGACGGGACAGATGACCTACGAGCAGTACTTC CATSRTGQMTYEQYF
TRBJ1-2 NA NA TRBV6-6 TGTGCCAGCAGCTCTAATATGAACTATGGCTACACCTTC CASSSNMNYGYTF
TRBJ2-1 TRBD2 once TRBV29-1 TGCAGCGTTGGATTACTCCCGGGACTAGGCCACAATGAGCAGTTCTTC CSVGLLPGLGHNEQFF
TRBJ2-3 NA NA TRBV5-4 TGTGCCAGCTCGCAGCGGGCCACAGATACGCAGTATTTT CASSQRATDTQYF
TRBJ2-3 TRBD2 NA TRBV2 TGTGCCAGCAGTTACCCGGTCCGGACTAGCGGGAGGCTAAGCACAGATACGCAGTATTTT CASSYPVRTSGRLSTDTQYF
TRBJ2-1 NA NA TRBV28 TGTGCCAGCAATTCAGGGGCAGGTGAGCAGTTCTTC CASNSGAGEQFF
TRBJ2-1 NA NA TRBV18 TGTGCCAGCTCACCAGGGGGAGCCCCCAATGAGCAGTTCTTC CASSPGGAPNEQFF
TRBJ2-7 TRBD2 NA TRBV29-1 TGCAGCGTAACCCTAGCGGGAGTCAGCTACGAGCAGTACTTC CSVTLAGVSYEQYF
TRBJ2-2 NA NA TRBV9 TGTGCCAGCAGCGTGACAGCAACGAACACCGGGGAGCTGTTTTTT CASSVTATNTGELFF
TRBJ2-5 NA NA TRBV4-1 TGCGCCAGCAGCCAAGGGGGGAACCAAGAGACCCAGTACTTC CASSQGGNQETQYF
TRBJ1-6 NA NA TRBV27 TGTGCCAGCAGTCCCGCCGCAGGGGTTATTTCACCCCTCCACTTT CASSPAAGVISPLHF
TRBJ1-2 TRBD1 NA TRBV30 TGTGCCTGGAGTGACGGCAGGGGGTTTGGCTACACCTTC CAWSDGRGFGYTF
TRBJ2-1 NA NA TRBV6-1 TGTGCCAGCAGTGGTTGGGACATCCGGATGGATGAGCAGTTCTTC CASSGWDIRMDEQFF
TRBJ2-5 NA NA TRBV5-6 TGTGCCAGCAGCCGCGAGGCTCAAGAGACCCAGTACTTC CASSREAQETQYF
TRBJ2-1 TRBD2 NA TRBV10-3 TGTGCCACCTCTCGGACTAGCGGGAGGTACAATGAGCAGTTCTTC CATSRTSGRYNEQFF
TRBJ2-7 TRBD2 NA TRBV11-2 TGTGCCAGCAGGATAAGGACTAGCGGGACCTACGAGCAGTACTTC CASRIRTSGTYEQYF
TRBJ2-1 NA NA TRBV7-6 TGTGCCAGCAGCTCCCTGTATGAGCAGTTCTTC CASSSLYEQFF
TRBJ2-4 TRBD2 NA TRBV5-1 TGCGCCAGCAGCAAACTAGCGGGAGGGCCCGGGGCCAAAAACATTCAGTACTTC CASSKLAGGPGAKNIQYF
TRBJ1-3 NA once TRBV5-1 TGCGCCAGCAGCTATCAAGGGCAGGGAAACACCATATATTTT CASSYQGQGNTIYF
TRBJ1-3 NA NA TRBV6-5 TGTGCCAGCAGTGAACAGGGCGGAAACACCATATATTTT CASSEQGGNTIYF
TRBJ2-5 TRBD2 NA TRBV19 TGTGCCAGTAGTATCGGGGAGGGTAGGGCTGAGACCCAGTACTTC CASSIGEGRAETQYF
TRBJ2-1 TRBD2 NA TRBV27 TGTGCCAGCAGTGGGGGTCTAGCGGGATTAAGCTCCTACAATGAGCAGTTCTTC CASSGGLAGLSSYNEQFF
TRBJ1-5 NA NA TRBV11-1 TGTGCCAGCAGTCAGGGGCCGGGCGGCAATCAGCCCCAGCATTTT CASSQGPGGNQPQHF
TRBJ2-5 NA NA TRBV7-9 TGTGCCAGCAGCCATTGGACGGGGGCCCGAGAGCGAGAGACCCAGTACTTC CASSHWTGARERETQYF
TRBJ2-1 NA few TRBV28 TGTGCCAGCAGTCCGAATAGCATGGATGAGCAGTTCTTC CASSPNSMDEQFF
TRBJ2-4 NA NA TRBV29-1 TGCAGCGTTGGAGCATTGGGAGCCAAAAACATTCAGTACTTC CSVGALGAKNIQYF
TRBJ2-5 TRBD1 NA TRBV5-1 TGCGCCAGCAGCCAAGAGGGACAGGGATGGAGAGAGACCCAGTACTTC CASSQEGQGWRETQYF
TRBJ1-1 TRBD1 NA TRBV6-5 TGTGCCAGCAGTTACTCGCACAGGGGGCGCGGAACTGAAGCTTTCTTT CASSYSHRGRGTEAFF
TRBJ2-1 NA NA TRBV19 TGTGCCAGTAGTATAGACAATGAGCAGTTCTTC CASSIDNEQFF
TRBJ2-1 NA NA TRBV2 TGTGCCAGCAGTGAATCCGGGAGAGATGAGCAGTTCTTC CASSESGRDEQFF
TRBJ2-3 NA few TRBV11-2 TGTGCCAGCAGCTCTCAGGGGATAACAGATACGCAGTATTTT CASSSQGITDTQYF
TRBJ1-3 NA few TRBV11-2 TGTGCCAGCAGCTTCTTGTCAGGGTCTGGAAACACCATATATTTT CASSFLSGSGNTIYF
TRBJ2-1 NA once TRBV28 TGTGCCAGCAGTCGACGTTCCTCACAGGGCAATGAGCAGTTCTTC CASSRRSSQGNEQFF
TRBJ2-1 TRBD2 NA TRBV7-3 TGTGCCAGCAGCTTAAGGGACTACGCGGTGGACAATGAGCAGTTCTTC CASSLRDYAVDNEQFF